These T cell receptor beta chains were read from a single sample in a study of blood T cell repertoires in COVID-19. Profiled with immunoSEQ multiplex PCR; TCRdb holds only in-frame clones, not every one. The table includes roughly 160,000 clones, under 85% detected once. What was sequenced was PBMCs or T cells enriched from blood (not recorded which). The receptor source for this set is a man aged 50 to 60 who had recovered from COVID-19. CDR3s include the opening cysteine and the closing phenylalanine or tryptophan. The order of the fields is clone size, J gene, V gene, D gene, CDR3 DNA, CDR3 protein. D genes are given only for firm matches. Some rows have no size entry. The others give once, few or many, or a class for an expanded clone.

- TRBJ1-1 TRBV6-1 - TGTGCCAGCAGTGAAGGGCCGACAGGGAACACTGAAGCTTTCTTT CASSEGPTGNTEAFF
- TRBJ1-1 TRBV28 - TGTGCCAGCAGTTCGGACTACGGGGTGGGCACTGAAGCTTTCTTT CASSSDYGVGTEAFF
- TRBJ2-1 TRBV6-1 TRBD2 TGTGCCAGCAGTGAAGCAGGTCTAGCGGATCTTTACAATGAGCAGTTCTTC CASSEAGLADLYNEQFF
few TRBJ1-6 TRBV5-6 - TGTGCCAGCTACTCATCCCTGCTAGGTAATTCACCCCTCCACTTT CASYSSLLGNSPLHF
- TRBJ2-6 TRBV19 TRBD1 TGTGCCAGTAGTATAGGGGACAGGGTGACTGGGGCCAACGTCCTGACTTTC CASSIGDRVTGANVLTF
once TRBJ2-1 TRBV11-2 - TGTGCCAGCAGCTTGGCGGGCTCCTACAATGAGCAGTTCTTC CASSLAGSYNEQFF
- TRBJ1-5 TRBV10-3 TRBD1 TGTGCCATCAGTGAAAGGGGACAGAGCAATCAGCCCCAGCATTTT CAISERGQSNQPQHF
- TRBJ1-2 TRBV6-5 - TGTGCCAGCAGTTACTCTTACGGGTACACCTTC CASSYSYGYTF
- TRBJ1-1 TRBV5-4 - TGTGCCACCCACCCCCCAGGTATGAACACTGAAGCTTTCTTT CATHPPGMNTEAFF
- TRBJ2-7 TRBV3-1/TRBV3-2 TRBD2 TGTGCCAGCAGCCCCTTTTGGGGCGGGGGAGGTGGCGAGCAGTACTTC CASSPFWGGGGGEQYF
- TRBJ1-4 TRBV18 TRBD1 TGTGCCAGCTCACTGCAGGGGGCCGGAAAGGAAAAACTGTTTTTT CASSLQGAGKEKLFF
- TRBJ1-5 TRBV2 - TGTGCCAGCAGTGCCGGGGAAGCCAATCAGCCCCAGCATTTT CASSAGEANQPQHF
- TRBJ2-5 TRBV10-3 TRBD2 TGTGCCATCAGTGATCTAGCGGGCCAAGAGACCCAGTACTTC CAISDLAGQETQYF
- TRBJ2-6 TRBV2 - TGTGCCAGCAGTGATAGTGTGGGCGGGGCCAACGTCCTGACTTTC CASSDSVGGANVLTF
- TRBJ1-1 TRBV30 - TGTGCCTGGAGGGAAGGGGCAATGAACACTGAAGCTTTCTTT CAWREGAMNTEAFF
- TRBJ1-5 TRBV10-3 - TGTGCCATCACGGATCAGGGTGGTCAGCCCCAGCATTTT CAITDQGGQPQHF
- TRBJ2-7 TRBV2 - TGTGCCAGCAGATTCCGATCTAACGAGCAGTACTTC CASRFRSNEQYF
few TRBJ1-2 TRBV18 TRBD1 TGTGCCAGCTCACCGGACAGGGTGGCCTATGGCTACACCTTC CASSPDRVAYGYTF
- TRBJ2-2 TRBV4-2 TRBD2 TGTGCCAGCAGCGCCCGGACTAGCGGGGGGGCCACGGGGAGCACCGGGGAGCTGTTTTTT CASSARTSGGATGSTGELFF
- TRBJ1-2 TRBV9 - TGTGCCAGCAGCGTATCTGGGAGAAACTATGGCTACACCTTC CASSVSGRNYGYTF
- TRBJ1-5 TRBV6-2/TRBV6-3 - TGTGCCAGCAGTCCCTCCGGCGGGGTGCAGCCCCAGCATTTT CASSPSGGVQPQHF
- TRBJ2-2 TRBV2 - TGTGCCAGCAGAAAGGGGGACAAAAGGTCCGGGGAGCTGTTTTTT CASRKGDKRSGELFF
- TRBJ1-6 TRBV19 - TGTGCCAGTAGCCCCCAGACAGCAGGAGGGTCACCCCTCCACTTT CASSPQTAGGSPLHF
- TRBJ1-5 TRBV7-9 - TGTGCCAGCAGCTTAGACAGGTCAAATCAGCCCCAGCATTTT CASSLDRSNQPQHF